The 9 T cell receptor beta chains given below trace back to one sample, sequenced in a study of blood T cell repertoires in COVID-19. The assay was immunoSEQ multiplex PCR, and TCRdb's table has in-frame clones only and misses some. The sample includes about 400,000 clones, roughly 86% seen only once; the top ten take roughly 1.9%. Sequenced material: PBMCs or T cells enriched from blood (not recorded which). These receptor sequences come from a woman between 40 and 55 years old with acute COVID-19.

The gene calls are TRBV9 and TRBJ1-4; D not certain. The CDR3 totals 16 residues. V was clipped by 0 bases and J by 8 bases, with 17 bases between them. Germline V gene data show CDR1 as SGDLS and CDR2 as YYNGEE. The DNA of the CDR3 is TGTGCCAGCAGCGTAGGAGGGTCGTCAATTTCCGAAAAACTGTTTTTT. Amino acids: CASSVGGSSISEKLFF. Full variable domain (outside the CDR3, taken from reference TRBV9 and TRBJ1-4): DSGVTQTPKHLITATGQRVTLRCSPRSGDLSVYWYQQSLDQGLQFLIQYYNGEERAKGNILERFSAQQFPDLHSELNLSSLELGDSALYFCASSVGGSSISEKLFFGSGTQLSVL.

This rearrangement joins TRBV5-8 to TRBJ1-2; no definite D call. Trimming pared 5 bases from V and 4 bases from J, leaving 12 bases between. This CDR3 contains 13 residues. Looked up from germline, CDR1 is SGHTS and CDR2 is YDEGEE. Written as DNA, the CDR3 is TGTGCCAGCAGTCCGTTGGGCAGCTATGGCTACACCTTC. Residues: CASSPLGSYGYTF.

V gene TRBV20-1 combines with J gene TRBJ2-3; tentatively, D is TRBD2 (6 bases). Germline-derived CDR1 and CDR2 are DFQATT and SNEGSKA (reference sequence). This CDR3 is built from 11 residues. The germline V and J ends were trimmed by 6 bases and 9 bases, with 13 bases remaining between them. The CDR3 sequence is CSAPGDLTQYF. For the CDR3, the DNA is TGCAGTGCCCCGGGGGACTTGACGCAGTATTTT.

The chain recombines TRBV7-9 with TRBJ1-2; D gene ambiguous. Trimming took off 5 bases at V and 3 bases at J, with 10 bases between the two ends. In germline, CDR1 is SEHNR, CDR2 FQNEAQ (reference sequence). CDR3 size: 13 residues. This CDR3 is CASSPRSDYGYTF. The CDR3 DNA reads TGTGCCAGCAGCCCGCGTTCGGACTATGGCTACACCTTC. The full variable domain, its missing parts supplied by reference TRBV7-9 and TRBJ1-2, is DTGVSQNPRHKITKRGQNVTFRCDPISEHNRLYWYRQTLGQGPEFLTYFQNEAQLEKSRLLSDRFSAERPKGSFSTLEIQRTEQGDSAMYLCASSPRSDYGYTFGSGTRLTVV.

This clone was detected once. The chain employs TRBV6-2 or TRBV6-3 and TRBJ1-2; D gene uncertain. The V and J ends lost 0 bases and 3 bases respectively, with 8 bases between them. The CDR3 has 14 amino acids. Looked up from germline, CDR1 is MNHEY and CDR2 is SVGEGT. In nucleotides, the CDR3 is TGTGCCAGCAGTTACTCCGGAGGCGACTATGGCTACACCTTC. Its translation: CASSYSGGDYGYTF.

This clone has only one observation. V gene TRBV27 combines with J gene TRBJ1-1; TRBD1 agrees at 7 bases. With V trimmed by 6 bases and J by 0 bases, 4 bases remained unmatched. The CDR3 is made up of 14 amino acids. Germline assignment: CDR1 MNHEY and CDR2 SMNVEV (reference sequence). The CDR3 DNA is TGTGCCAGCAGACAGACAGGGATGAACACTGAAGCTTTCTTT. It translates to CASRQTGMNTEAFF.

The chain has TRBV6-1 and TRBJ1-3; no clear D gene. The V end was cut by 1 base, the J end by 5 bases, with 9 bases between. CDR3 length: 14 amino acids. Germline V gene lookup returns CDR1 MNHNS and CDR2 SASEGT. CDR3 region: CASSEVRSRNTIYF. CDR3 nucleotide sequence: TGTGCCAGCAGTGAAGTCCGGAGTCGAAACACCATATATTTT.

This clone was observed a handful of times. This chain joins TRBV5-8 and TRBJ1-6; TRBD1 aligns across 12 bases. J gave up 9 bases and V 0 bases, and 10 bases lay outside the gene matches. Per the germline V gene, CDR1 is SGHTS and CDR2 is YDEGEE. The CDR3 consists of 18 residues. CDR3 sequence: CASSLARGTGGISSPLHF. The DNA for the CDR3 is TGTGCCAGCAGCTTGGCCCGCGGGACAGGGGGCATAAGTTCACCCCTCCACTTT.

V is TRBV7-8 and J is TRBJ1-2; 9 bases align to TRBD1. Germline V gene sequence: CDR1 SGHVS, CDR2 FQNEAQ. V dropped 5 bases and J dropped 8; count of bases not matched to a gene: 6. The CDR3 is 13 residues long. The CDR3 region has the DNA TGTGCCAGCAGCGGGCGGACAGGGGAGGGCTACACCTTC. Translation gives CASSGRTGEGYTF.